Sequencing of this T cell receptor (beta chain) was carried out in a study of OX40 agonist ivuxolimab in advanced cancers. Study details: Patients received ivuxolimab, an intravenous treatment, every 2 weeks at 0.01 to 10 mg/kg.

Produced via immunoSEQ multiplex PCR; TCRdb's table is partial and in-frame only. The table lists about 58,000 clones, around 90% of them singletons. The count of this clone is one. Autoimmune disease history or systemic immunosuppression barred patients. CDR1 is SGDLS, CDR2 YYNGEE, per germline. V was shortened by 0 bases and J by 3 bases, with 9 bases between the two germline ends. The CDR3 has 14 residues. Source: CD4+ or CD8+ T cells sorted from blood, taken in a trial of the OX40 agonist ivuxolimab. The TCR originated in an adult with an advanced solid tumor such as melanoma, head and neck, liver or kidney cancer. The V gene is TRBV9, the J gene TRBJ2-5; D is unclear. CDR3 DNA: TGTGCCAGCAGCGTAGGAGGAAGTGAAGAGACCCAGTACTTC. It yields the protein CASSVGGSEETQYF.